One and the same sample provided the 13 T cell receptor beta chains below, sequenced in a study of tumor and adjacent non-tumor tissue in lung cancer. A modified ARM-PCR protocol with three rounds of nested PCR amplified TCRbeta. MiXCR was run by TCRdb on the multiplex PCR reads, yielding one entry per CDR3 protein. The sample lists about 110,000 distinct CDR3 sequences; roughly two thirds were seen once. No cell sorting was done before RNA was extracted from the tissue. Distant lung tissue was collected more than 3 cm away from the tumor edge. The sequenced sample was distant non-tumor lung tissue. These receptors were collected from a man aged 55 to 70 with non-small cell lung cancer.

This clonotype was picked up many times. The chain is built from TRBV24-1 and TRBJ2-3; D perhaps matches TRBD2 (5 bases). The CDR3 is 15 amino acids. The V end lost 4 bases, the J end lost 3 bases, and 13 bases lay between the germline ends. CDR1 is KGHDR and CDR2 is SFDVKD in the germline V gene. The DNA of the CDR3 is TGTGCCACCAGTGACCCCGCGGGTCAGACAGATACGCAGTATTTT. Amino acid sequence: CATSDPAGQTDTQYF.

This clonotype was seen only a few times. V and J are TRBV6-6 and TRBJ2-3, with no clear D. There are 15 residues in the CDR3. Looked up from germline, CDR1 is MNHNY and CDR2 is SVGAGI (reference sequence). Trimming left V 4 bases short and J 1 base short, with 12 bases between. Written as DNA, the CDR3 is TGTGCCAGCAGTTCTCGAGACGGCGGCACAGATACGCAGTATTTT. It is translated as CASSSRDGGTDTQYF.

About this clonotype: Sequence at one end of the junction differs from germline and may be a read error. V usage is TRBV6-2 or TRBV6-3 and J usage is TRBJ2-7; 8 bases fit TRBD1. Per the germline V gene, CDR1 is MNHEY and CDR2 is SVGEGT. The CDR3 sequence is 15 residues long. CDR3 sequence reads: CANSSDRDSSHEQYF. As DNA, the CDR3 is TGTGCCAACAGCTCGGACAGGGACAGCTCCCACGAGCAGTACTTC.

Note on this clonotype: The junction departs from germline at one end; a sequencing error may be responsible. The chain couples TRBV11-1 to TRBJ1-6; 7 bases line up with TRBD1. This CDR3 region has 13 residues. CDR1 is SGHAT and CDR2 is FQDESV in the germline V gene (reference sequence). CDR3 bases: TGTGTCAGCAGCCCGGACAGGTTGTCACCCCTCCACTTT. Protein sequence: CVSSPDRLSPLHF.

For this clonotype: Mismatch with germline at one junction end may stem from a read error. The gene calls are TRBV7-8 and TRBJ2-1; the match to TRBD2 covers 8 bases. CDR3 size: 14 residues. Germline V gene sequence: CDR1 SGHVS, CDR2 FQNEAQ. CDR3 in amino acids: CASSLMNSGIEQFF. The CDR3 DNA follows: TGTGCCAGCAGCTTAATGAATAGCGGGATTGAGCAGTTCTTT.

This clonotype was counted a single time. This chain joins TRBV6-6 and TRBJ2-1, with D possibly TRBD2 on 6 matching bases. Germline CDR1 reads MNHNY; CDR2 reads SVGAGI (reference sequence). This CDR3 has 15 residues. V was clipped by 5 bases and J by 5 bases, with 16 bases between them. CDR3 sequence (DNA): TGTGCCAGCAGTGGGAAAGGGACGGGAGACAATGAGCAGTTCTTC. Amino acid sequence: CASSGKGTGDNEQFF.

A remark on this clonotype: One junction end does not reproduce the germline sequence, and a read error may be involved. The chain carries TRBV5-1 and TRBJ2-5, with D perhaps matching TRBD1 (6 bases). The germline V gene has CDR1 SGHRS and CDR2 YFSETQ. The length of the CDR3 is 14 residues. The CDR3 sequence is CASSMRGTQETQCF. The CDR3 nucleotides are TGCGCCAGCAGTATGAGGGGGACCCAAGAGACCCAGTGCTTC. Based on the CDR3 plus reference TRBV5-1 and TRBJ2-5, the full variable domain is KAGVTQTPRYLIKTRGQQVTLSCSPISGHRSVSWYQQTPGQGLQFLFEYFSETQRNKGNFPGRFSGRQFSNSRSEMNVSTLELGDSALYLCASSMRGTQETQCFGPGTRLLVL.

This clonotype showed up many times. The chain employs TRBV6-2 or TRBV6-3 and TRBJ2-7; D not certain. Germline V gene data show CDR1 as MNHEY and CDR2 as SVGEGT. The CDR3 is 13 residues long. The V and J ends lost 0 bases and 4 bases respectively, with 7 bases between them. CDR3 nucleotide sequence: TGTGCCAGCAGTTACTCTCGGAGATACGAGCAGTACTTC. Translation gives CASSYSRRYEQYF.

The chain employs TRBV29-1 and TRBJ1-2, with D unclear. The germline CDR1 and CDR2 sequences are SQVTM and ANQGSEA. The CDR3 has 12 amino acids. The V and J ends lost 5 bases and 6 bases respectively, with 13 bases between them. CDR3 loop: CSVNGLVNGYTF. In nucleotides, the CDR3 is TGCAGCGTTAACGGACTTGTTAATGGCTACACCTTC.

On this clonotype: At one of its ends the junction is not consistent with the germline gene, which may arise from a read error. The V and J genes are TRBV7-8 and TRBJ1-3, with D perhaps matching TRBD1 (6 bases). The CDR3 runs to 18 residues. Germline CDR1 reads SGHVS; CDR2 reads FQNEAQ. The CDR3 nucleotides read TGTACCAGCAGCCTCGGTACAGGGACACACTTCTCTGGAAACACCATATATTTT. It translates to CTSSLGTGTHFSGNTIYF. Based on the CDR3 plus reference TRBV7-8 and TRBJ1-3, the full variable domain is GAGVSQSPRYKVAKRGQDVALRCDPISGHVSLFWYQQALGQGPEFLTYFQNEAQLDKSGLPSDRFFAERPEGSVSTLKIQRTQQEDSAVYLCTSSLGTGTHFSGNTIYFGEGSWLTVV.

A word on this clonotype: A junction boundary mismatches the germline segment, possibly from a read error. The chain employs TRBV29-1 and TRBJ1-1, with a weak D call TRBD1 (5 bases). Per the germline V gene, CDR1 is SQVTM and CDR2 is ANQGSEA. The CDR3 is made up of 16 amino acids. For the CDR3, the DNA is TGCAGCGTTCATCCACGCACGACAGTCTTTGGCACTGAAACTTTCTTT. Translating it yields CSVHPRTTVFGTETFF. The full variable domain, its missing parts supplied by reference TRBV29-1 and TRBJ1-1, is SAVISQKPSRDICQRGTSLTIQCQVDSQVTMMFWYRQQPGQSLTLIATANQGSEATYESGFVIDKFPISRPNLTFSTLTVSNMSPEDSSIYLCSVHPRTTVFGTETFFGQGTRLTVV.

With respect to this clonotype: An end of the junction differs from the germline gene, which may be a read error. As DNA, the CDR3 is TGCAGTGCTCTTAGACCGGGGGGGGCTGGCAATAAGCCCCAGCATTTT. It codes for CSALRPGGAGNKPQHF. The V gene is TRBV20-1, the J gene TRBJ1-5; perhaps TRBD1 as D (6 bases). The CDR3 contains 16 residues. Germline V CDR1 and CDR2: DFQATT, SNEGSKA (reference sequence).

For this clonotype: A much more abundant neighbour one base away suggests this may be a read error. The chain links TRBV6-6 to TRBJ2-2; 9 bases agree with TRBD2. The CDR3 consists of 15 residues. The germline gives CDR1 MNHNY, CDR2 SVGAGI (reference sequence). The CDR3: CVSSISGSWTGELFF. The CDR3 DNA follows: TGTGTCAGCAGTATTAGCGGGAGTTGGACCGGGGAGCTGTTTTTT.